The 26 T cell receptor beta chains in this list originate from one sample, sequenced in a study of blood T cell repertoires in COVID-19. Libraries were prepared by immunoSEQ multiplex PCR; TCRdb keeps only in-frame clonotypes and omits some of them. Of hundreds of thousands of clones listed, nearly 90% are singletons. Sequencing was carried out using peripheral blood. These receptors all stem from a woman aged 40 to 49 with COVID-19, enrolled during active disease.

The chain couples TRBV19 to TRBJ1-1; D unresolved. V lost 5 bases to trimming and J lost 0 bases, with 7 bases between them. This CDR3 region has 13 residues. The V gene's germline CDR1 is LNHDA and CDR2 SQIVND (reference sequence). CDR3 protein: CASSALMNTEAFF. The CDR3 nucleotides read TGTGCCAGTAGTGCCCTAATGAACACTGAAGCTTTCTTT. The whole variable domain, filled in from reference TRBV19 and TRBJ1-1, reads DGGITQSPKYLFRKEGQNVTLSCEQNLNHDAMYWYRQDPGQGLRLIYYSQIVNDFQKGDIAEGYSVSREKKESFPLTVTSAQKNPTAFYLCASSALMNTEAFFGQGTRLTVV.

This clone has only one observation. The chain couples TRBV11-2 to TRBJ2-7, with a tentative D call TRBD1 (5 bases). This CDR3 is built from 15 residues. The V gene lost 2 bases and the J gene lost 3 bases, with 14 bases spanning the gap. Germline V CDR1 and CDR2: SGHAT, FQNNGV. The CDR3 spells CASSLHPPTVYEQYF. In DNA form, the CDR3 reads TGTGCCAGCAGCTTACATCCCCCGACAGTCTACGAGCAGTACTTC.

V gene TRBV7-3 combines with J gene TRBJ1-1; D not certain. The V gene lost 0 bases and the J gene lost 4 bases, with 9 bases spanning the gap. Germline V gene data show CDR1 as SGHTA and CDR2 as FQGTGA. The CDR3 spans 14 residues. CDR3 protein: CASSLTWGGTEAFF. The CDR3 DNA reads as TGTGCCAGCAGCTTAACCTGGGGAGGCACTGAAGCTTTCTTT.

V usage is TRBV11-2 and J usage is TRBJ2-7; possibly TRBD1 for D (5 bases). This CDR3 is 15 amino acids long. Germline V lookup: CDR1 SGHAT, CDR2 FQNNGV. V lost 4 bases and J lost 3, with 16 bases in between. DNA for the CDR3: TGTGCCAGCAGCTACTATACAGGCGTCGGCTACGAGCAGTACTTC. It is translated as CASSYYTGVGYEQYF.

The chain carries TRBV9 and TRBJ2-6; 7 bases are shared with TRBD1. Germline V gene sequence: CDR1 SGDLS, CDR2 YYNGEE. V trimming: 3 bases; J trimming: 5 bases; junction bases outside the gene matches: 2. The CDR3 spans 14 residues. The CDR3, as DNA: TGTGCCAGCAGCGGGGACAGCTGGGCCAACGTCCTGACTTTC. Translated, it gives CASSGDSWANVLTF.

The gene calls are TRBV5-1 and TRBJ1-5; a possible D gene is TRBD1 (5 bases). The germline V and J ends were trimmed by 1 base and 4 bases, with 12 bases remaining between them. Germline V CDR1 and CDR2: SGHRS, YFSETQ. The CDR3 has 15 amino acids. CDR3 in amino acids: CASSLSGKGNQPQHF. The CDR3 nucleotides are TGCGCCAGCAGCTTGTCAGGGAAGGGGAATCAGCCCCAGCATTTT. The variable domain in full, with the rest retrieved from reference TRBV5-1 and TRBJ1-5, is KAGVTQTPRYLIKTRGQQVTLSCSPISGHRSVSWYQQTPGQGLQFLFEYFSETQRNKGNFPGRFSGRQFSNSRSEMNVSTLELGDSALYLCASSLSGKGNQPQHFGDGTRLSIL.

The chain uses TRBV19 and TRBJ1-1, with D perhaps matching TRBD1 (5 bases). The germline V gene encodes CDR1 LNHDA and CDR2 SQIVND (reference sequence). V was shortened by 7 bases and J by 7 bases, with 13 bases between the two germline ends. This CDR3 is built from 12 residues. In nucleotides, the CDR3 is TGTGCCAGTACAAGGGGCCCGGTTGAAGCTTTCTTT. Translating gives CASTRGPVEAFF.

V is TRBV19 and J is TRBJ1-2; 10 nucleotides match TRBD1. The length of the CDR3 is 14 residues. Unmatched junction bases numbered 6, after V lost 3 bases and J lost 8 bases. CDR1 and CDR2 (germline): LNHDA, SQIVND (reference sequence). The CDR3 region is CASSMTGGLSGYTF. In DNA, the CDR3 is TGTGCCAGTAGTATGACAGGGGGCCTTTCCGGCTACACCTTC.

This clone was seen just once. The rearrangement uses TRBV7-9 and TRBJ2-3; tentative D call: TRBD2 (5 bases). Trimming stripped 0 bases from V and 9 bases from J, with 19 bases between. The CDR3 is made up of 16 amino acids. Looked up from germline, CDR1 is SEHNR and CDR2 is FQNEAQ (reference sequence). As DNA, the CDR3 is TGTGCCAGCAGCTTAGCGACCCGGACCTCAGCGGACACGCAGTATTTT. Translation gives CASSLATRTSADTQYF.

The chain combines TRBV28 with TRBJ2-2; 8 bases fit TRBD1. V lost 5 bases to trimming and J lost 0 bases; unmatched junction nucleotides: 5. Germline V CDR1 and CDR2: MDHEN, SYDVKM. The length of the CDR3 is 16 residues. CDR3 loop: CASSNQGAPNTGELFF. The CDR3 DNA reads TGTGCCAGCAGTAACCAGGGGGCGCCGAACACCGGGGAGCTGTTTTTT.

The chain carries TRBV7-9 and TRBJ1-2; the match to TRBD1 covers 9 bases. CDR1 and CDR2 from the germline V gene are SEHNR and FQNEAQ (reference sequence). The ends lost 3 bases at V and 6 bases at J; junction bases unmatched: 5. CDR3 length: 14 amino acids. Written as DNA, the CDR3 is TGTGCCAGCAGCTTCGCCAACAGGGGGCATGGCTACACCTTC. Protein product: CASSFANRGHGYTF.

This chain connects TRBV7-9 to TRBJ1-1; D perhaps matches TRBD1 (5 bases). Between the trimmed V and J ends, which lost 11 bases and 0 bases, there was a span of 13 bases. Germline V CDR1 and CDR2: SEHNR, FQNEAQ (reference sequence). This CDR3 is built from 13 residues. CDR3 sequence reads: CAFGALLNTEAFF. The CDR3 region has the DNA TGTGCCTTTGGGGCACTACTGAACACTGAAGCTTTCTTT.

The chain recombines TRBV7-2 with TRBJ1-1; the D is unclear. Trimming left V 11 bases short and J 0 bases short, with 16 bases between. The CDR3 consists of 14 residues. CDR1 and CDR2 from the germline V gene are SGHTA and FQGNSA. The CDR3 nucleotides are TGTGCCGGCCGGGAGACACCCATGAACACTGAAGCTTTCTTT. It specifies CAGRETPMNTEAFF.

This sequence joins TRBV12-3 or TRBV12-4 and TRBJ2-7; no clear D. Deletions cut 5 bases from V and 3 bases from J, with 5 bases between. This CDR3 contains 11 residues. The CDR3 DNA follows: TGTGCCAGCAGTCCCGGCTACGAGCAGTACTTC. Residues: CASSPGYEQYF.

The chain employs TRBV7-3 and TRBJ2-3, with a weak D call TRBD2 (6 bases). V was trimmed by 8 bases and J by 0 bases, leaving 9 bases between them. The CDR3 runs to 13 residues. Germline CDR1 SGHTA, CDR2 FQGTGA. The CDR3 DNA is TGTGCCAGCGGCGGGGTTAGCACAGATACGCAGTATTTT. Its protein is CASGGVSTDTQYF.

The chain has TRBV7-6 and TRBJ1-3, with D unclear. Trimming removed 2 bases at V and 0 bases at J, with 5 bases between. There are 14 residues in the CDR3. Germline V CDR1 and CDR2: SGHVS, FNYEAQ. DNA of the CDR3: TGTGCCAGCAGCTTAAAGCTCTCTGGAAACACCATATATTTT. Protein product: CASSLKLSGNTIYF.

The chain uses TRBV5-6 and TRBJ2-1, with 13 bases aligning to TRBD2. V lost 0 bases to trimming and J lost 9 bases; unmatched junction nucleotides: 9. The CDR3 consists of 17 residues. The germline V gene has CDR1 SGHDT and CDR2 YYEEEE. CDR3 nucleotide sequence: TGTGCCAGCAGCTTGGCCCTACTAGCGGGAGGGCCAGGTGAGCAGTTCTTC. It yields the protein CASSLALLAGGPGEQFF.

V usage is TRBV28 and J usage is TRBJ2-7, with a weak D call TRBD1 (6 bases). The V gene lost 2 bases and the J gene lost 7 bases, with 24 bases spanning the gap. Looked up from germline, CDR1 is MDHEN and CDR2 is SYDVKM. The CDR3 loop spans 17 amino acids. The CDR3 DNA follows: TGTGCCAGCAGTTTAACCCCGAAAAGGGGGACCCCCCGGGAGCAGTACTTC. Translation: CASSLTPKRGTPREQYF.

The rearrangement uses TRBV19 and TRBJ2-1, with D perhaps TRBD1 (6 bases). CDR1 and CDR2 (germline): LNHDA, SQIVND (reference sequence). The CDR3 sequence is 14 residues long. Trimming shortened V by 0 bases and J by 7 bases, and 10 bases separated the two germline ends. CDR3 sequence: CASSIDAQGNEQFF. DNA of the CDR3: TGTGCCAGTAGTATAGACGCACAGGGTAATGAGCAGTTCTTC.

This clone showed up just once. This chain uses TRBV30 with TRBJ2-7; the match to TRBD2 covers 13 bases. The CDR3 totals 16 residues. After removal of 1 base from V and 5 bases from J, the junction contained 8 bases not matched to a gene. Germline V gene lookup returns CDR1 GTSNPN and CDR2 SVGIG (reference sequence). CDR3 region: CAWSGIGTSGMNEQYF. The CDR3 bases are TGTGCCTGGAGTGGTATTGGGACTAGCGGGATGAACGAGCAGTACTTC.

The CDR3 DNA sequence: TGTGCCAGTAGTGAAAAGACCGGGACAGGGGGCCTCCGGTCTGAAGCTTTCTTT. Translating gives CASSEKTGTGGLRSEAFF. The chain is built from TRBV19 and TRBJ1-1; 12 bases are shared with TRBD1. From germline, CDR1 is LNHDA and CDR2 SQIVND (reference sequence). The CDR3 spans 18 residues. Trimming at V came to 5 bases and at J to 6 bases, leaving 16 bases not matched to a gene.

The chain carries TRBV28 and TRBJ1-4, with D hard to call. V was cut by 6 bases and J by 4 bases, with 12 bases left in between. Germline CDR1 and CDR2: MDHEN and SYDVKM. This CDR3 comprises 14 residues. The CDR3 loop reads CASSGGDGNEKLFF. For the CDR3, the DNA is TGTGCCAGCAGCGGAGGTGATGGTAATGAAAAACTGTTTTTT.

J is TRBJ2-7 and V is TRBV2, with TRBD2 matching 8 bases. The CDR3 loop spans 15 amino acids. Germline V lookup: CDR1 SNHLY, CDR2 FYNNEI. J was trimmed by 3 bases and V by 3 bases; bases with no gene match: 7. As DNA, the CDR3 is TGTGCCAGCAGTGATATAGCGGGAAAATTCTACGAGCAGTACTTC. It translates to CASSDIAGKFYEQYF.

The V and J genes are TRBV24-1 and TRBJ1-6; maybe TRBD1 (5 bases). Germline V gene data show CDR1 as KGHDR and CDR2 as SFDVKD. The CDR3 extends over 16 amino acids. Trimming shortened V by 4 bases and J by 5 bases, and 14 bases separated the two germline ends. DNA of the CDR3: TGTGCCACCAGTGACTCCCAGGGCTCGAATAATTCACCCCTCCACTTT. It translates to CATSDSQGSNNSPLHF.

This rearrangement joins TRBV9 to TRBJ2-3; TRBD2 aligns across 12 bases. Per germline, CDR1 SGDLS and CDR2 YYNGEE. CDR3 length equals 17 residues. V shed 2 bases, J shed 1 base, and the junction held 5 bases outside the gene matches. The CDR3 DNA reads as TGTGCCAGCAGCGTTGGGACTAGCGGGTGGGGCACAGATACGCAGTATTTT. It yields the protein CASSVGTSGWGTDTQYF.

The chain has TRBV7-6 and TRBJ2-1, with 11 positions matching TRBD2. The trim removed 5 bases at V and 6 bases at J, leaving 6 bases unmatched. In germline, CDR1 is SGHVS, CDR2 FNYEAQ. The CDR3 extends over 15 amino acids. CDR3 sequence: CASSEGLAVINEQFF. The CDR3 nucleotides are TGTGCCAGCAGCGAGGGACTAGCGGTTATCAATGAGCAGTTCTTC.